The TCR beta chain described here comes from a study of shared clonotypes between healthy human individuals. Study results and limitations: Despite large depth, sorted-subset datasets appeared incompletely sequenced.

Here immunoSEQ multiplex PCR was the method, and the copy in TCRdb shows in-frame clones only, minus some. The sample carries 2 million to 2.5 million clones, roughly 90% recorded once. The CDR3 runs 16 residues. V gave up 0 bases and J gave up 3 bases, with 15 bases separating them. Germline CDR1 reads LGHNA; CDR2 reads YNFKEQ. A note on this clone: Its cognate antigen is unknown.

This receptor was taken from a man aged 18-30 years in good health. Some clones in this sample may be carry-over from other donors' samples. The source material was naive CD4+ T cells from PBMCs. Subset noted: CD45RA+ positively selected. This rearrangement joins TRBV4-2 to TRBJ2-7; TRBD1 is a possible D gene (6 bases). The CDR3 sequence is CASSQDPGTQSYEQYF. The CDR3 bases are TGTGCCAGCAGCCAAGATCCCGGGACACAAAGCTACGAGCAGTACTTC.